Each of the 15 T cell receptor beta chains below was sequenced from the same sample in a study of CD8 T cells in ankylosing spondylitis. TCRdb independently ran MiXCR on the 5' RACE reads; one entry per CDR3 protein. The sample has about 800,000 distinct CDR3 sequences; 12% are singletons. These receptors have no known antigen. General study findings and limits: One TCR beta motif, made up of eight or nine highly homologous variants, appeared characteristic of ankylosing spondylitis blood.

Sequencing used blood, either unsorted or a sorted T cell fraction (not recorded which). The receptors originated from a male donor with ankylosing spondylitis.

V is TRBV11-1 and J is TRBJ2-3; 13 bases are shared with TRBD2. Trimming cost V 3 bases and J 3 bases; bases outside gene matches: 9. There are 18 residues in the CDR3. Germline V gene lookup returns CDR1 SGHAT and CDR2 FQDESV (reference sequence). CDR3 nucleotides: TGTGCCAGCAGCTTTTTTGGACTAGCGGGGGCTCTAACAGATACGCAGTATTTT. It yields the protein CASSFFGLAGALTDTQYF.

The chain has TRBV29-1 and TRBJ2-3; 10 bases fit TRBD2. CDR1 SQVTM and CDR2 ANQGSEA come from the germline V gene. The CDR3 spans 18 residues. V lost 1 base and J lost 0; bases outside the gene matches: 10. DNA for the CDR3: TGCAGCGTTGAAGGAGGCCTAGCGGGGGAACCTAGCACAGATACGCAGTATTTT. Amino acid sequence: CSVEGGLAGEPSTDTQYF.

This clonotype has only a few counts. V is TRBV12-3 or TRBV12-4 and J is TRBJ1-1; a possible D gene is TRBD1 (5 bases). The V end was cut by 5 bases, the J end by 0 bases, with 19 bases between. The CDR3 covers 17 residues. The CDR3 is CASSPGGAGVMNTEAFF. For the CDR3, the DNA is TGTGCCAGCAGTCCGGGAGGGGCGGGAGTCATGAACACTGAAGCTTTCTTT.

The CDR3 nucleotides are TGTGCCAGCAGCGTAGATCCTCGAGGGACAGGGCAGACTGAAGCTTTCTTT. This gives the protein CASSVDPRGTGQTEAFF. The V gene is TRBV9, the J gene TRBJ1-1, with 9 positions matching TRBD1. This CDR3 has 17 residues. Looked up from germline, CDR1 is SGDLS and CDR2 is YYNGEE. Trimming took 0 bases from V and 5 from J; bases not matched to a gene: 11.

Only a few counts were recorded for this clonotype. The chain couples TRBV6-5 to TRBJ2-1, with D tentatively TRBD1 (7 bases). Trimming removed 3 bases at V and 3 bases at J, with 21 bases between. The CDR3 is 18 amino acids. Germline V gene lookup returns CDR1 MNHEY and CDR2 SVGAGI. The CDR3 reads CASSYGGRGVRDYNEQFF. CDR3 nucleotide sequence: TGTGCCAGCAGTTATGGCGGCAGGGGGGTTCGGGACTACAATGAGCAGTTCTTC.

This clonotype was seen more than once but under ten times. This chain connects TRBV7-2 to TRBJ2-1; a possible D gene is TRBD1 (5 bases). The V gene lost 6 bases and the J gene lost 9 bases, with 12 bases spanning the gap. The CDR3 has 12 amino acids. CDR1 and CDR2 (germline): SGHTA, FQGNSA. The CDR3 sequence is CASSFRVGEQFF. CDR3 DNA: TGTGCCAGCAGTTTCAGGGTTGGTGAGCAGTTCTTC.

In this sample, this clonotype turned up many times. The chain joins TRBV29-1 to TRBJ2-1; a possible D gene is TRBD1 (6 bases). Germline V gene sequence: CDR1 SQVTM, CDR2 ANQGSEA. V lost 7 bases, J lost 0 bases, and 19 bases lay in between. CDR3 length equals 16 residues. The CDR3 bases are TGCAGCGGACATTTAGGGACATCGAGCTCCTACAATGAGCAGTTCTTC. This gives the protein CSGHLGTSSSYNEQFF.

This chain joins TRBV7-6 and TRBJ2-7; D call uncertain. The CDR3 is 14 residues long. The ends were cut back, 0 bases at V and 6 bases at J, with 12 bases in the middle. The germline V gene has CDR1 SGHVS and CDR2 FNYEAQ. The CDR3 here is CASSLAGPNSEQYF. The DNA of the CDR3 is TGTGCCAGCAGCTTAGCGGGCCCCAACTCCGAGCAGTACTTC.

As DNA, the CDR3 is TGCAGCGCCCCGACTAGCGGGGGCTTCTATGAGCAGTTCTTC. Amino acid sequence: CSAPTSGGFYEQFF. This chain connects TRBV29-1 to TRBJ2-1; the match to TRBD2 covers 12 bases. The CDR3 totals 14 residues. J gave up 8 bases and V 7 bases, and 9 bases lay outside the gene matches. Germline values: CDR1 SQVTM, CDR2 ANQGSEA.

This clonotype was counted only a few times. The chain couples TRBV20-1 to TRBJ2-3; TRBD2 matches 10 bases. The CDR3 length is 18 residues. Germline-derived CDR1 and CDR2 are DFQATT and SNEGSKA (reference sequence). The ends lost 6 bases at V and 1 base at J; junction bases unmatched: 16. The chain's CDR3 is CSAPLALAGVSGTDTQYF. CDR3 DNA: TGCAGTGCCCCGTTGGCGCTAGCGGGAGTCTCAGGCACAGATACGCAGTATTTT.

This chain joins TRBV7-2 and TRBJ2-1, with TRBD1 matching 7 bases. V lost 5 bases, J lost 4 bases, and 5 bases stayed unmatched. The CDR3 has 14 residues. Germline V gene sequence: CDR1 SGHTA, CDR2 FQGNSA. DNA of the CDR3: TGTGCCAGCAGCCCAAAGGGACAGTACAATGAGCAGTTCTTC. Residues: CASSPKGQYNEQFF.

This clonotype was seen more than once but under ten times. The junction does not match germline at one end; this may be a read error. The V call is TRBV7-3, the J call TRBJ2-3; D unresolved. The CDR3 contains 13 residues. CDR1 and CDR2 from the germline V gene are SGHTA and FQGTGA. The CDR3 DNA follows: TGTGCCAGCAGCCCAACAACCACAAATACGCAGTATTTT. It encodes CASSPTTTNTQYF.

The J gene is TRBJ1-5, the V gene TRBV6-2 or TRBV6-3; D remains ambiguous. The CDR3 covers 14 residues. Per the germline V gene, CDR1 is MNHEY and CDR2 is SVGEGT. Between the trimmed V and J ends, which lost 5 bases and 3 bases, there was a span of 11 bases. CDR3 coding DNA: TGTGCCAGCAGTGCATACGGGGACAATCAGCCCCAGCATTTT. It codes for CASSAYGDNQPQHF.

This chain connects TRBV7-9 to TRBJ2-7; D remains unclear. The CDR3 extends over 17 amino acids. Trimming stripped 2 bases from V and 5 bases from J, with 22 bases between. The germline CDR1 and CDR2 sequences are SEHNR and FQNEAQ (reference sequence). The CDR3 here is CASSLPRPGTWENEQYF. CDR3 DNA sequence: TGTGCCAGCAGCTTACCCCGCCCAGGCACTTGGGAAAACGAGCAGTACTTC.

This clonotype was seen a few times. The rearrangement uses TRBV7-8 and TRBJ2-7; 7 bases line up with TRBD2. Germline V gene lookup returns CDR1 SGHVS and CDR2 FQNEAQ. CDR3 length: 14 residues. V lost 1 base, J lost 4 bases, and 4 bases stayed unmatched. The CDR3 coding sequence is TGTGCCAGCAGCTTAGGCGGGAGTAAGTACGAGCAGTACTTC. Amino acid sequence: CASSLGGSKYEQYF.